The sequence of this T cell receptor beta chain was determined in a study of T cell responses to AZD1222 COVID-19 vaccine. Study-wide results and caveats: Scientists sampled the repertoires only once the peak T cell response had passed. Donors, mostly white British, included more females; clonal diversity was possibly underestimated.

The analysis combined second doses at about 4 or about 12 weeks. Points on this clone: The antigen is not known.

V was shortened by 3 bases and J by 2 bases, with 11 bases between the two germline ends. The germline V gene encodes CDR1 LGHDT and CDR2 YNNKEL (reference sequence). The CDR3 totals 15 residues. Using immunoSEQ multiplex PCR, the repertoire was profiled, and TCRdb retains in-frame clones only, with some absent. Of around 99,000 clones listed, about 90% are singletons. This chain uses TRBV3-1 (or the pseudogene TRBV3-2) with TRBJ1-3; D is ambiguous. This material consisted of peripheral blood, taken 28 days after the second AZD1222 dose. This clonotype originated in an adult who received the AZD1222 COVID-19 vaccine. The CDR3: CASSHPLRTGNTIYF. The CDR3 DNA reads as TGTGCCAGCAGCCACCCCCTGCGTACTGGAAACACCATATATTTT.